This T cell receptor beta chain is from a study of T cell repertoires in cytomegalovirus infection. TCRdb called the reads again in MiXCR, with one record for every CDR3 protein. Of tens of thousands of distinct CDR3 sequences in the sample, 3.5% to 4% are singletons; the top ten hold under 25%. Study-level results: The ex vivo response was dominated by HLA-C-restricted CMV-specific TCR beta clonotypes.

This clonotype was picked up many times. The antigen remains unidentified. The length of the CDR3 is 17 residues. The ends were cut back, 4 bases at V and 4 bases at J, with 23 bases in the middle. Germline lookup yields CDR1 SGHRS and CDR2 YFSETQ. The source material was PBMCs. The receptor comes from a human donor in good health (CMV status not recorded). Some clones in this sample may be carry-over from other donors' samples. The chain combines TRBV5-1 with TRBJ1-2; unclear D gene. As DNA, the CDR3 is TGCGCCAGCAGCCTGTCATCGGGGTCCCTGCCGCTCTATGGCTACACCTTC. Amino acid sequence: CASSLSSGSLPLYGYTF.